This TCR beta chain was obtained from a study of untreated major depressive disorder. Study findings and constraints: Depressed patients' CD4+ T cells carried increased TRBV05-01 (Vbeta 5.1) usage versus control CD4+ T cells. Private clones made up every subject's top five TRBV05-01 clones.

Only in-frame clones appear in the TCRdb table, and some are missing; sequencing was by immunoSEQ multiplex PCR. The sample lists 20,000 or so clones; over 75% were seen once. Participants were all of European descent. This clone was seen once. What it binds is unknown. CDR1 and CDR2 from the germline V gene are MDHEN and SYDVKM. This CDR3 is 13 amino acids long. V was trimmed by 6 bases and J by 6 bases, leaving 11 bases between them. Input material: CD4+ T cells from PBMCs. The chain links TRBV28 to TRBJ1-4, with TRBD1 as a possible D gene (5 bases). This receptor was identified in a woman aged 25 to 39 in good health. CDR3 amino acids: CASRAGIHEKLFF. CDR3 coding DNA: TGTGCCAGCAGAGCAGGGATCCATGAAAAACTGTTTTTT.